This is a list of T cell receptor beta chains from one sample in a study of T-cell reconstitution after alpha-beta-depleted transplantation in children. TCRdb itself ran the PCR reads through MiXCR, one entry per CDR3 protein. The sample has about 980,000 distinct CDR3 sequences, roughly 29% seen once. The source was PBMCs, mostly from graft donor cells, collected 360 days after TCRalphabeta/CD19-depleted stem cell transplant. The receptors originated from a boy younger than two who had a stem cell transplant for SCID, so the T cells may come from the graft donor. Each CDR3 is given with its conserved first and last residue. A D gene is named only where the DNA matches it firmly. Expanded clones are given a class, and other clones once, few, many or no size at all.

TRBV5-1	-	TRBJ2-2	13	-	CASSLEDVGELFF	TGCGCCAGCAGCTTGGAGGACGTCGGGGAGCTGTTTTTT
TRBV12-3/TRBV12-4	TRBD2	TRBJ2-3	15	-	CASSLSRLAVDTQYF	TGTGCCAGCAGTTTATCGAGGCTAGCGGTAGATACGCAGTATTTT
TRBV7-7	TRBD2	TRBJ2-5	15	few	CASSLTSGGVETQYF	TGTGCCAGCAGCTTAACTAGCGGGGGAGTAGAGACCCAGTACTTC
TRBV10-3	-	TRBJ2-3	16	-	CAISRPRDGLDDTQYF	TGTGCCATCAGTAGACCTAGGGATGGGCTCGATGATACGCAGTATTTT
TRBV15	-	TRBJ2-3	18	-	CATSRDKAWRRSPDTQYF	TGTGCCACCAGCAGAGATAAGGCTTGGAGGAGGTCCCCAGATACGCAGTATTTT
TRBV6-6	-	TRBJ2-3	13	-	CASSPVDTDTQYF	TGTGCCAGCAGTCCCGTCGACACAGATACGCAGTATTTT
TRBV10-3	TRBD1	TRBJ1-5	15	few	CATQRQGAGNQPQHF	TGTGCCACCCAGAGGCAGGGGGCTGGCAATCAGCCCCAGCATTTT
TRBV12-3/TRBV12-4	-	TRBJ1-4	12	few	CASTGLQEKLFF	TGTGCCAGCACAGGCCTACAAGAAAAACTGTTTTTT
TRBV5-1	-	TRBJ1-1	18	-	CASSPPSRGWLMNTEAFF	TGCGCCAGCAGCCCCCCATCTCGAGGATGGCTCATGAACACTGAAGCTTTCTTT
TRBV15	TRBD1	TRBJ2-1	18	-	CATSRSPGTGVSYNEQFF	TGTGCCACCAGCAGATCCCCCGGGACAGGGGTTTCCTACAATGAGCAGTTCTTC
TRBV12-3/TRBV12-4	-	TRBJ2-5	13	-	CASRVTGRGAQYF	TGTGCCAGCAGAGTGACTGGCCGGGGAGCCCAGTACTTC
TRBV20-1	-	TRBJ2-7	15	few	CSATAWGGGGYEQYF	TGCAGTGCTACGGCGTGGGGCGGCGGTGGGTACGAGCAGTACTTC
TRBV27	-	TRBJ2-3	14	-	CASSFSATADTQYF	TGTGCCAGCAGTTTTAGCGCGACTGCAGATACGCAGTATTTT
TRBV24-1	-	TRBJ2-3	14	few	CATSRVGLTDTQYF	TGTGCCACCAGTCGGGTGGGATTAACAGATACGCAGTATTTT
TRBV4-1	-	TRBJ2-3	16	-	CASSQDPLSHTDTQYF	TGCGCCAGCAGCCAAGATCCGCTATCTCATACAGATACGCAGTATTTT
TRBV5-6	TRBD1	TRBJ2-2	16	-	CASSLAWTGGTGELFF	TGTGCCAGCAGCTTGGCCTGGACAGGGGGCACCGGGGAGCTGTTTTTT
TRBV28	-	TRBJ2-7	14	few	CATIMGGGFYEQYF	TGTGCCACCATAATGGGTGGGGGATTCTACGAGCAGTACTTC
TRBV9	-	TRBJ1-1	14	few	CASSVGGVRAEAFF	TGTGCCAGCAGCGTGGGAGGGGTCCGGGCTGAAGCTTTCTTT
TRBV12-3/TRBV12-4	-	TRBJ1-6	17	-	CASSLLILSGRRSPLHF	TGTGCCAGCAGTTTACTTATCCTAAGTGGGAGGCGATCACCCCTCCACTTT
TRBV6-4	TRBD2	TRBJ2-1	17	few	CASSPGTSGGAYNEQFF	TGTGCCAGCAGTCCCGGGACTAGCGGGGGGGCCTACAATGAGCAGTTCTTC
TRBV7-3	TRBD1	TRBJ1-1	13	many	CASSSDRGTEAFF	TGTGCCAGCAGCTCGGACAGGGGGACTGAAGCTTTCTTT
TRBV20-1	-	TRBJ2-2	13	few	CSARTRHTGELFF	TGCAGTGCCCGGACCAGACACACCGGGGAGCTGTTTTTT